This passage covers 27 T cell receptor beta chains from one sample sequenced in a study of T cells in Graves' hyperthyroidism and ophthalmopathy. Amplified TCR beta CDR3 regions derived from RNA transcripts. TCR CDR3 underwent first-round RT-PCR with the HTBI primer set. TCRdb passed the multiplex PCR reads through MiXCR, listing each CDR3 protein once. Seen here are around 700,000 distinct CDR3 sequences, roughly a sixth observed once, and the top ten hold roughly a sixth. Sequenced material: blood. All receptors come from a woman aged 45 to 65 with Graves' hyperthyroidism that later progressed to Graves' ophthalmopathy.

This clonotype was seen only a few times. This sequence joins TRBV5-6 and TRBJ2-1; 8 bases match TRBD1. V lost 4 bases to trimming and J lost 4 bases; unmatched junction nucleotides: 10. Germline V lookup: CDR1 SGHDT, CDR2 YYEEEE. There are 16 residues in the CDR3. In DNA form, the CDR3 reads TGTGCCAGCAGCGTTACCCGGGACAGGTTTTACAATGAGCAGTTCTTC. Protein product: CASSVTRDRFYNEQFF.

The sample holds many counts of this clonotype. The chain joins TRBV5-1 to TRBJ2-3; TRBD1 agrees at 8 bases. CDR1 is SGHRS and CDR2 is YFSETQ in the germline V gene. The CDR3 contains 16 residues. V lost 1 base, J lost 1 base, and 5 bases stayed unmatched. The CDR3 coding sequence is TGCGCCAGCAGCTTGCCAGGGGGACAGGGCACAGATACGCAGTATTTT. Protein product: CASSLPGGQGTDTQYF.

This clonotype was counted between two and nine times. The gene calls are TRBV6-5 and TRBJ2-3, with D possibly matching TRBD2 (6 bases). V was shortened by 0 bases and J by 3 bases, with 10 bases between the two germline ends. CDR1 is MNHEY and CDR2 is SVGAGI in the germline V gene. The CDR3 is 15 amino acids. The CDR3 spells CASSYSRGGTDTQYF. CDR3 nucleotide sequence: TGTGCCAGCAGTTACTCTAGAGGAGGGACAGATACGCAGTATTTT.

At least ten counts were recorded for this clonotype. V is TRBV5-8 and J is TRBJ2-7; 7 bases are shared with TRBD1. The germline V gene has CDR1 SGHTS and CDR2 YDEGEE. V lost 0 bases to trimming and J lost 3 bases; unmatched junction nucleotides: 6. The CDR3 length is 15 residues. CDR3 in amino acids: CASSLEGGVNYEQYF. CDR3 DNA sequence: TGTGCCAGCAGCTTGGAAGGGGGCGTCAACTACGAGCAGTACTTC.

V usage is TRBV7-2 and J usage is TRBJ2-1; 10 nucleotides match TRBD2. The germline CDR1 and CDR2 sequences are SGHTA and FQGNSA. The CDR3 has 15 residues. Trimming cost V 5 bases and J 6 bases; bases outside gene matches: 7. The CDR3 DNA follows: TGTGCCAGCAGCCCGAGCGGGGGGGCCCCCAATGAGCAGTTCTTC. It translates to CASSPSGGAPNEQFF.

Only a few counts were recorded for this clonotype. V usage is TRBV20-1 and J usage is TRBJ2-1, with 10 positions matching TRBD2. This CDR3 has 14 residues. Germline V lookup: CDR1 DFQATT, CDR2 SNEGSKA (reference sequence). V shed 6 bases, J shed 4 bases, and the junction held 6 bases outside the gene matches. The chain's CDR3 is CSAPSGGDYNEQFF. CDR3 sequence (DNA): TGCAGTGCCCCTAGCGGGGGAGATTACAATGAGCAGTTCTTC.

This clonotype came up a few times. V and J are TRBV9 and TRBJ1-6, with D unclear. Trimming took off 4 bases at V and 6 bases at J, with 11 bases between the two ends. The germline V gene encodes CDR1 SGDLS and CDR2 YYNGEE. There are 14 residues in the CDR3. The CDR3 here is CASSRVALNSPLHF. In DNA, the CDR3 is TGTGCCAGCAGCAGGGTGGCCCTTAATTCACCCCTCCACTTT.

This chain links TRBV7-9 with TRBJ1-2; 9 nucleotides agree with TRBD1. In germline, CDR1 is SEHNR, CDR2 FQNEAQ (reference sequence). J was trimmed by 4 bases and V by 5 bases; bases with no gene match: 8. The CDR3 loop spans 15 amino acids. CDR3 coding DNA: TGTGCCAGCAGCCGGGGACAGGGCGAGATCTATGGCTACACCTTC. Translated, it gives CASSRGQGEIYGYTF.

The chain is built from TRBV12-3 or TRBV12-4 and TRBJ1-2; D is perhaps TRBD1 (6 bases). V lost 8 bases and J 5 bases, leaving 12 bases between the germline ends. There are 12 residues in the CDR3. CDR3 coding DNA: TGTGCCAGCTCGGGGACAACTTATGGCTACACCTTC. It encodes CASSGTTYGYTF.

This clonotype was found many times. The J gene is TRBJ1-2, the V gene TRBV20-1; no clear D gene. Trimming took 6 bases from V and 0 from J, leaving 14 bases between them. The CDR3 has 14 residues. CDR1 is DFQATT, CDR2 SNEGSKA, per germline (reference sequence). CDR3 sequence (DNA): TGCAGTGCCAAAGTAGGGTTAGCTAACTATGGCTACACCTTC. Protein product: CSAKVGLANYGYTF.

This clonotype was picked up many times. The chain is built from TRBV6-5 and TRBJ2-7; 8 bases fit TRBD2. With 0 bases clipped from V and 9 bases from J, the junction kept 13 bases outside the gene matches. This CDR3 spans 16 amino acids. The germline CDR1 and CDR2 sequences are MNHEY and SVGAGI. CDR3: CASSYSVRGGALGQYF. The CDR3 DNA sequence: TGTGCCAGCAGTTACTCGGTACGGGGGGGTGCCTTAGGGCAGTACTTC.

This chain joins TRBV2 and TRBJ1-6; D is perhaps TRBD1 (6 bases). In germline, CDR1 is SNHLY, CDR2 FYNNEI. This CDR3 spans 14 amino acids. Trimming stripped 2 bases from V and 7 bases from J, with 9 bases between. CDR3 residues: CASSETGQNSPLHF. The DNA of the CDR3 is TGTGCCAGCAGTGAAACAGGGCAGAATTCACCCCTCCACTTT.

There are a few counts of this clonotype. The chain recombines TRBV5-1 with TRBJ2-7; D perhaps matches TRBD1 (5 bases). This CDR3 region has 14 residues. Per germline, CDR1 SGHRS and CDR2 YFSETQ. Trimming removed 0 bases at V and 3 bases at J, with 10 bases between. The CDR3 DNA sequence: TGCGCCAGCAGCTTGGAGGACAAAGACTACGAGCAGTACTTC. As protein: CASSLEDKDYEQYF. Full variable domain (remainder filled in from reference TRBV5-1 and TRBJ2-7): KAGVTQTPRYLIKTRGQQVTLSCSPISGHRSVSWYQQTPGQGLQFLFEYFSETQRNKGNFPGRFSGRQFSNSRSEMNVSTLELGDSALYLCASSLEDKDYEQYFGPGTRLTVT.

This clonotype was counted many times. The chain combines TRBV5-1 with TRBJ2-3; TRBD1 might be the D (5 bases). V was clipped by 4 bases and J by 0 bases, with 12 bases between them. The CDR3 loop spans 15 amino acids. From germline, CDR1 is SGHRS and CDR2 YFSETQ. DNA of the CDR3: TGCGCCAGCAGCCAGGAAGGGGCTAGCACAGATACGCAGTATTTT. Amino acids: CASSQEGASTDTQYF.

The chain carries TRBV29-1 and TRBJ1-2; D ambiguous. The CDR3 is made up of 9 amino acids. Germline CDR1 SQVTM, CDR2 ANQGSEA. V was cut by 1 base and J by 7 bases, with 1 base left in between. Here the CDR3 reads CSVEAGYTF. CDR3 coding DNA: TGCAGCGTTGAAGCTGGCTACACCTTC. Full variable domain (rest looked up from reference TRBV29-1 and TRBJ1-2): SAVISQKPSRDICQRGTSLTIQCQVDSQVTMMFWYRQQPGQSLTLIATANQGSEATYESGFVIDKFPISRPNLTFSTLTVSNMSPEDSSIYLCSVEAGYTFGSGTRLTVV.

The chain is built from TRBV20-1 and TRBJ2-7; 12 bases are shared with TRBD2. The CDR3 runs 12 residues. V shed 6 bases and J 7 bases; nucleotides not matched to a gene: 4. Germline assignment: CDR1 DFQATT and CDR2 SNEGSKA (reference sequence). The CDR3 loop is CSAQGLAGEQYF. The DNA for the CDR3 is TGCAGTGCCCAAGGACTAGCGGGGGAGCAGTACTTC.

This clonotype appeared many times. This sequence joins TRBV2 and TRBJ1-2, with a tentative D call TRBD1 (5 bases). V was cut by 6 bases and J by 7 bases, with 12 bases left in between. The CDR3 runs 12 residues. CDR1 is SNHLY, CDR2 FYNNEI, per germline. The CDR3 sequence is CASSEGLGGYTF. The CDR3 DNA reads TGTGCCAGCAGCGAGGGGCTTGGTGGCTACACCTTC.

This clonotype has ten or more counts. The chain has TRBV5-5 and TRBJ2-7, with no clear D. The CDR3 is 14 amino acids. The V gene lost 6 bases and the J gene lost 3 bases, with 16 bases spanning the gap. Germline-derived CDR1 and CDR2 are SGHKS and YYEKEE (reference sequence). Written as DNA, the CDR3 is TGTGCCAGCACCAACAACCCACCCGGCTACGAGCAGTACTTC. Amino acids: CASTNNPPGYEQYF.

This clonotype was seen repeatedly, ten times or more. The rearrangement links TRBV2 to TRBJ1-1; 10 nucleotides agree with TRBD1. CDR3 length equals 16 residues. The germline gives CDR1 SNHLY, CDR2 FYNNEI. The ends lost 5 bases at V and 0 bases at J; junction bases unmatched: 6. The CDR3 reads CASSPDRGPMNTEAFF. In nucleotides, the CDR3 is TGTGCCAGCAGTCCCGACAGGGGGCCCATGAACACTGAAGCTTTCTTT.

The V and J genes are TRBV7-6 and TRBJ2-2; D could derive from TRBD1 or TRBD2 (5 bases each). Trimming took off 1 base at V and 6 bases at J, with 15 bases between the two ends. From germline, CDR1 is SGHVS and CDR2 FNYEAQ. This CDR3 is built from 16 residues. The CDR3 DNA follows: TGTGCCAGCAGCTTAGTCGGGGCTACAGGTGCCGGGGAGCTGTTTTTT. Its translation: CASSLVGATGAGELFF. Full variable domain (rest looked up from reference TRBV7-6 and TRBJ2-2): GAGVSQSPRYKVTKRGQDVALRCDPISGHVSLYWYRQALGQGPEFLTYFNYEAQQDKSGLPNDRFSAERPEGSISTLTIQRTEQRDSAMYRCASSLVGATGAGELFFGEGSRLTVL.

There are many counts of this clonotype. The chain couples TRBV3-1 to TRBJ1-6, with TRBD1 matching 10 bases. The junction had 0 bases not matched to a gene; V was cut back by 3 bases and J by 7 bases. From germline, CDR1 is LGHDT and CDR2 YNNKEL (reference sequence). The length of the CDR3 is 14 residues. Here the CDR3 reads CASSQGQGNSPLHF. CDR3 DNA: TGTGCCAGCAGCCAGGGACAGGGGAATTCACCCCTCCACTTT.

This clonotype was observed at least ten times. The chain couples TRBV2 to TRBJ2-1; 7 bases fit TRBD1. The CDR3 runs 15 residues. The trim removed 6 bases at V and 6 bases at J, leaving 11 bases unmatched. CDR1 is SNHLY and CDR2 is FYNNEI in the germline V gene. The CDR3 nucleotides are TGTGCCAGCAGCAAAAGGGGGCAGGACCCCAATGAGCAGTTCTTC. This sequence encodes CASSKRGQDPNEQFF.

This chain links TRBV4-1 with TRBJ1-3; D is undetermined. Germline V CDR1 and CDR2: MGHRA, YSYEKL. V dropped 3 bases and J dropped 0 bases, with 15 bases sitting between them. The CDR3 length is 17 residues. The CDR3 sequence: CASSHPHGYSSGNTIYF. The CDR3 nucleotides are TGCGCCAGCAGCCACCCCCACGGGTACAGCTCTGGAAACACCATATATTTT.

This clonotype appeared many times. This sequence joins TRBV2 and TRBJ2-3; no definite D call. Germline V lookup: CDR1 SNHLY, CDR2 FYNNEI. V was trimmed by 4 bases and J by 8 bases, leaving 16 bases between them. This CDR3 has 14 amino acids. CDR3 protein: CASSASPAEATQYF. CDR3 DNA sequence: TGTGCCAGCAGTGCGAGTCCAGCCGAAGCTACGCAGTATTTT.

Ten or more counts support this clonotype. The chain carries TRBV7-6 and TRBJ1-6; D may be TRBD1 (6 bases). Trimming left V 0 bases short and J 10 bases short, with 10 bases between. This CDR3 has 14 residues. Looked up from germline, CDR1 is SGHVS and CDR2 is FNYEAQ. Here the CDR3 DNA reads TGTGCCAGCAGCTTAGCAACAGGGTACTCACCCCTCCACTTT. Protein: CASSLATGYSPLHF.

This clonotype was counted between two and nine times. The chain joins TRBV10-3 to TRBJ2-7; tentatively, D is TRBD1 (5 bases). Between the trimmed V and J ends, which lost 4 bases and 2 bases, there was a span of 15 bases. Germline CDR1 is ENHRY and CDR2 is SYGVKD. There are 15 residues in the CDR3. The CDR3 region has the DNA TGTGCCATCAGTGGTCCCGACCAGGGTCCCTACGAGCAGTACTTC. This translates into CAISGPDQGPYEQYF.

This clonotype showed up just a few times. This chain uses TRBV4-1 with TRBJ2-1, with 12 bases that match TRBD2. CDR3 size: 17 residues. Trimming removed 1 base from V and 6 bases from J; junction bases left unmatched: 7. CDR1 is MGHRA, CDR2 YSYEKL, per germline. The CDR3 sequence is CASSQVPLAGGFNEQFF. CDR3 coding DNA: TGCGCCAGCAGCCAAGTCCCACTAGCGGGGGGTTTCAATGAGCAGTTCTTC.